This paragraph reports one TCR beta chain. This clone was recorded a few times. No cognate antigen has been identified for it. No qualities accompany the bases; no much larger clone lies one base away. This record belongs to a study of shared T cell receptors in the human thymus (dated by TCRdb to the early 2020s). Broadly, across the study: The study examined how self-reactive, shared T-cell receptor alpha chains are generated in the human thymus.

The CDR3 runs 21 amino acids, cysteine and phenylalanine included. The kept DNA is CDR3 alone, 63 bases in frame from the first base. V is trimmed back by 7 bases and J by 0 bases, and the junction contains 23 bases that no gene match accounts for. CDR1 SGHRS and CDR2 YFSETQ were looked up in the germline V gene. Library creation used the immunoSEQ multiplex PCR assay. TCRdb limited this immuneACCESS table to in-frame rearrangements with V and J called. A share of clones is missing; checked studies link under half to unresolved V genes, and the rest is unexplained. The sample table records some 700,000 clones; 70% to 90% of these occur just once. In total, the top ten clones hold about 0.011% of the sample. Separately, the same data were catalogued under a study of human thymus T cells. Per that second paper: In Finland, the donors were immunologically healthy infants who were having open corrective cardiac surgery for congenital heart defects. The thymus tissue came from surgical resects taken out during corrective cardiac surgery. Biased V and J gene segment usage appeared to be present in both thymic and peripheral blood repertoires. The related research found that thymic TCR repertoires overlapped highly between unrelated individuals. TCR alpha and beta repertoires from about 8 infant thymus samples and a few related peripheral blood samples were characterized in the study. The infant donors were roughly 7 to 244 days old, and the cohort included more than five males and a couple of females. Thymocytes were released mechanically from tissue and stored at -70 °C as pellets of about 9-32 million cells. A QIAsymphony instrument was used to extract genomic DNA from frozen cell pellets. The immunoSEQ multiplex PCR assay was used to amplify the TCRB and TCRAD loci from a standardized amount of quality-controlled genomic DNA. The amplicons covered the V(D)J region and were long enough to include the CDR3 and to identify the V and J genes. Through the commercial immunoSEQ service, the amplicons were sequenced on an Illumina platform. Primer bias and sequencing errors were corrected using previously described methods, and TCRAD and TCRB definitions followed the IMGT database. Repertoires were analysed with immunoSEQ Analyzer 3.0 and VDJTools, covering basic statistics, V/J segment usage, diversity estimates, rarefaction and pairwise overlap. Diversity was estimated using the Chao1, ChaoE, Efron-Thisted, Shannon and inverse Simpson indices, and was also estimated on datasets down-sampled to the size of the smallest sample. For repertoire overlap, CDR3 nucleotide sequence, V gene and J gene had to match strictly, and clustering was done by Jaccard-based multidimensional scaling. Thymus samples yielded on average approximately 860,000 unique TCRB clonotypes, compared with 75,000 to 85,000 from blood samples.

The sequenced material came from thymocytes. The V and J genes are TRBV5-1 and TRBJ2-7; TRBD2 matches 12 bases in the middle. This TCR was recovered from a girl less than two years old with a congenital heart defect. Donor details come from another sample of the same person, matched by shared clones. In nucleotide form, the sequence is TGCGCCAGCGCTCCCATCGACAGGGACGGAATACTAGCGGGGGGCTCCTACGAGCAGTACTTC. It specifies CASAPIDRDGILAGGSYEQYF.